This TCR beta chain appears in the sequencing data of a study of read filtering for tumor transcriptome and immune sequencing. Study context: IR-seq gave about 3.5 to 10.27 million TCR reads per sample; RNA-seq gave about 80 to 1,400. Findings and caveats of the study: The CD138-negative fraction was mixed bone marrow immune cells, not pure T cells. Even smaller IR-seq throughput identified most shared clonotypes.

The library was built from around 380 ng RNA with molecular barcoded adaptors for alpha/delta and beta/gamma chains. TCRdb itself ran the reads through MiXCR, one entry per CDR3 protein. The table lists some 30,000 distinct CDR3 sequences, less than 20% of them singletons. This clonotype was picked up a small number of times. The target antigen is unknown. Germline V gene lookup returns CDR1 GTSNPN and CDR2 SVGIG (reference sequence). Deletions cut 0 bases from V and 3 bases from J, with 9 bases between. CDR3 size: 13 residues. This TCR derives from a donor at least 40 years old with multiple myeloma. The chain uses TRBV30 and TRBJ2-7; D gene unclear. What was sequenced was a population of CD138-negative cells sorted from bone marrow. As DNA, the CDR3 is TGTGCCTGGAGTGTAGGTCATATCTACGAGCAGTACTTC. Its protein product is CAWSVGHIYEQYF.